The text below deals with one T cell receptor beta chain. Sequencing was performed with immunoSEQ multiplex PCR; in TCRdb, only in-frame clones are kept and a portion is missing. The sample carries 250,000 to 300,000 clones, about 90% recorded once. The source of the sample is a study of blood T cell repertoires in COVID-19. In the study overall: Samples of COVID-19 (acute and convalescent) were obtained from the United States, Italy and Spain.

CDR1 LNHDA and CDR2 SQIVND come from the germline V gene (reference sequence). The CDR3 has 16 residues. V lost 6 bases to trimming and J lost 0 bases, with 17 bases between them. Recruited during active infection, patients (from Seattle) were subsequently followed longitudinally. The sample comprised peripheral blood. The chain recombines TRBV19 with TRBJ2-5, with D unresolved. This TCR was sampled from a woman younger than 45 with COVID-19, enrolled during active disease. The CDR3 here is CASRKSVFEYQETQYF. The DNA for the CDR3 is TGTGCCAGTAGGAAATCGGTGTTTGAGTACCAAGAGACCCAGTACTTC.